The 23 T cell receptor beta chains below come from one sample, sequenced in a study of cytomegalovirus exposure and HLA in healthy donors. Both 60 Vbeta primers and 13 Jbeta primers went into the PCR. Generated by immunoSEQ multiplex PCR, the TCRdb table keeps only in-frame clones and is missing some. The data hold some 120,000 clones, with roughly two thirds observed a single time. The material sequenced was PBMCs. The receptors come from a man aged 30 to 39 in good health and CMV-seropositive.

V gene TRBV6-1 combines with J gene TRBJ2-7; no clear D gene. Germline V gives CDR1 MNHNS, CDR2 SASEGT. Trimming took 5 bases from V and 3 from J, leaving 8 bases between them. This CDR3 contains 12 residues. The CDR3 is CASSRQNYEQYF. CDR3 in DNA: TGTGCCAGCAGTCGCCAGAACTACGAGCAGTACTTC.

The chain couples TRBV7-9 to TRBJ2-7; 14 bases line up with TRBD2. Trimming took 5 bases from V and 4 from J; bases not matched to a gene: 4. In germline, CDR1 is SEHNR, CDR2 FQNEAQ (reference sequence). This CDR3 region has 15 residues. The CDR3 here is CASSPRTSGRYEQYF. CDR3 DNA sequence: TGTGCCAGCAGCCCCCGGACTAGCGGGAGGTACGAGCAGTACTTC.

The chain links TRBV5-1 to TRBJ2-7; D ambiguous. Trimming removed 5 bases from V and 5 bases from J, with 17 bases in between. Germline CDR1 reads SGHRS; CDR2 reads YFSETQ. The length of the CDR3 is 14 residues. CDR3 nucleotides: TGCGCCAGCAGTTGGAACACCCGGAGTGACGAGCAGTACTTC. Amino acid sequence: CASSWNTRSDEQYF. Full variable domain (missing parts from reference TRBV5-1 and TRBJ2-7): KAGVTQTPRYLIKTRGQQVTLSCSPISGHRSVSWYQQTPGQGLQFLFEYFSETQRNKGNFPGRFSGRQFSNSRSEMNVSTLELGDSALYLCASSWNTRSDEQYFGPGTRLTVT.

This chain connects TRBV15 to TRBJ2-7; TRBD2 might be the D (6 bases). V gave up 8 bases and J gave up 0 bases, with 11 bases separating them. CDR3 length equals 13 residues. The germline CDR1 and CDR2 sequences are LNHNV and YYDKDF (reference sequence). Written as DNA, the CDR3 is TGTGCCACCGTACAGGACTACTCCTACGAGCAGTACTTC. Its translation is CATVQDYSYEQYF.

CDR3 protein: CASSLVGLAGGAETQYF. CDR3 nucleotides: TGTGCCAGCAGCCTGGTGGGACTAGCGGGAGGCGCGGAGACCCAGTACTTC. The chain combines TRBV5-4 with TRBJ2-5, with 15 bases that match TRBD2. CDR1 and CDR2 from the germline V gene are SGHNT and YYREEE (reference sequence). Trimming removed 4 bases from V and 5 bases from J; junction bases left unmatched: 9. There are 17 residues in the CDR3.

The CDR3 protein is CASRSFGGLAGSTDTQYF. The CDR3, as DNA: TGTGCCAGCAGGTCGTTCGGCGGACTAGCGGGGAGCACAGATACGCAGTATTTT. V gene TRBV7-2 combines with J gene TRBJ2-3; 12 positions match TRBD2. The CDR3 is 18 residues long. The germline V gene encodes CDR1 SGHTA and CDR2 FQGNSA. J gave up 0 bases and V 6 bases, and 10 bases lay outside the gene matches.

The chain joins TRBV5-1 to TRBJ2-4; D perhaps matches TRBD1 (5 bases). Germline CDR1 is SGHRS and CDR2 is YFSETQ. Trimming took 3 bases from V and 3 from J, leaving 10 bases between them. The CDR3 has 14 residues. The CDR3 sequence: CASSSDTGKNIQYF. The CDR3 DNA is TGCGCCAGCAGCTCGGACACGGGCAAAAACATTCAGTACTTC.

This chain links TRBV5-6 with TRBJ2-7, with TRBD2 matching over 8 bases. Looked up from germline, CDR1 is SGHDT and CDR2 is YYEEEE. Trimming at V came to 3 bases and at J to 6 bases, leaving 14 bases not matched to a gene. This CDR3 spans 16 amino acids. The CDR3 sequence is CASSSEVSGISAEQYF. The CDR3 DNA is TGTGCCAGCAGCTCGGAGGTTAGCGGGATCTCAGCCGAGCAGTACTTC. The entire variable domain, with the rest obtained from reference TRBV5-6 and TRBJ2-7, is as follows: DAGVTQSPTHLIKTRGQQVTLRCSPKSGHDTVSWYQQALGQGPQFIFQYYEEEERQRGNFPDRFSGHQFPNYSSELNVNALLLGDSALYLCASSSEVSGISAEQYFGPGTRLTVT.

This clone has only a few counts. This specimen includes other DNA sequences encoding the same CDR3. The chain couples TRBV5-1 to TRBJ2-7, with 7 bases identical to TRBD2. This CDR3 is 15 amino acids long. V shed 4 bases and J 3 bases; nucleotides not matched to a gene: 10. Per the germline V gene, CDR1 is SGHRS and CDR2 is YFSETQ. The CDR3 bases are TGCGCCAGCAGCGTCACGGGGGGACGAAGCTACGAGCAGTACTTC. Protein sequence: CASSVTGGRSYEQYF.

This clone was detected only a few times. V usage is TRBV7-6 and J usage is TRBJ2-5, with 10 bases lining up with TRBD2. The better agreement between TRBJ2-7 and the DNA end casts doubt on the J call. The length of the CDR3 is 15 residues. The V gene's germline CDR1 is SGHVS and CDR2 FNYEAQ. The CDR3 sequence: CASSHGLAEFDEQYF. The CDR3 nucleotides are TGTGCCAGCAGCCACGGACTAGCGGAGTTCGACGAGCAGTACTTC.

V is TRBV6-4 and J is TRBJ1-5, with unresolved D. Looked up from germline, CDR1 is MRHNA and CDR2 is SNTAGT. Trimming removed 0 bases at V and 6 bases at J, with 15 bases between. CDR3 length equals 16 residues. The CDR3 coding sequence is TGTGCCAGCAGTGACTCGATGCCCCGTCGCGGTCAGCCCCAGCATTTT. It codes for CASSDSMPRRGQPQHF.

The chain joins TRBV6-6 to TRBJ2-7, with D tentatively TRBD1 (5 bases). The CDR3 spans 15 residues. Trimming pared 2 bases from V and 1 base from J, leaving 12 bases between. Looked up from germline, CDR1 is MNHNY and CDR2 is SVGAGI (reference sequence). The CDR3 nucleotides read TGTGCCAGCAGTTACCGATCAAGGGGATCCTACGAGCAGTACTTC. Translating it yields CASSYRSRGSYEQYF.

The chain couples TRBV19 to TRBJ2-2; the D gene is possibly TRBD1 (5 bases). V was shortened by 2 bases and J by 9 bases, with 16 bases between the two germline ends. This CDR3 comprises 15 residues. In germline, CDR1 is LNHDA, CDR2 SQIVND (reference sequence). The CDR3, as DNA: TGTGCCAGTAGTATACAGTGGACGGTGGGGCGGGAGCTGTTTTTT. This gives the protein CASSIQWTVGRELFF.

The rearrangement joins TRBV27 to TRBJ1-2; the D gene is possibly TRBD1 (6 bases). The germline V and J ends were trimmed by 0 bases and 5 bases, with 19 bases remaining between them. Per the germline V gene, CDR1 is MNHEY and CDR2 is SMNVEV (reference sequence). This CDR3 region has 17 residues. CDR3 DNA sequence: TGTGCCAGCAGTTTATCATCCCCCTGGACAGCCCTTTATGGCTACACCTTC. This sequence encodes CASSLSSPWTALYGYTF.

This clone has only one observation. The rearrangement links TRBV27 to TRBJ2-1, with TRBD2 identical over 13 bases. The CDR3 is 16 amino acids. The J segment lost 4 bases and the V segment lost 8 bases, leaving 8 bases of the junction unmatched. Germline CDR1 MNHEY, CDR2 SMNVEV (reference sequence). The CDR3 DNA follows: TGTGCCAGCCCTTGGACTAGCGGGAGAATTTACAATGAGCAGTTCTTC. It translates to CASPWTSGRIYNEQFF.

V is TRBV29-1 and J is TRBJ1-5, with TRBD1 identical over 7 bases. Germline values: CDR1 SQVTM, CDR2 ANQGSEA. V was clipped by 3 bases and J by 9 bases; unmatched bases: 5. This CDR3 spans 12 amino acids. The DNA of the CDR3 is TGCAGCGTTGACCAGGGGGTAGGGCCCCAGCATTTT. This encodes CSVDQGVGPQHF.

The chain carries TRBV11-2 and TRBJ1-2; 7 bases are shared with TRBD1. Germline V lookup: CDR1 SGHAT, CDR2 FQNNGV. After removal of 3 bases from V and 4 bases from J, the junction contained 2 bases not matched to a gene. The CDR3 runs to 13 residues. The CDR3 loop is CASSLGQSYGYTF. The CDR3 DNA is TGTGCCAGCAGCTTGGGACAGAGCTATGGCTACACCTTC.

V gene TRBV18 combines with J gene TRBJ2-5, with a tentative D call TRBD1 (5 bases). With 4 bases removed from V and 4 bases from J, the gap between germline ends came to 13 bases. CDR1 and CDR2 from the germline V gene are KGHSH and LQKENI. This CDR3 has 14 residues. CDR3: CASSQTTATETQYF. CDR3 nucleotides: TGTGCCAGCTCACAGACGACAGCCACAGAGACCCAGTACTTC. Based on the CDR3 plus reference TRBV18 and TRBJ2-5, the full variable domain is NAGVMQNPRHLVRRRGQEARLRCSPMKGHSHVYWYRQLPEEGLKFMVYLQKENIIDESGMPKERFSAEFPKEGPSILRIQQVVRGDSAAYFCASSQTTATETQYFGPGTRLLVL.

The V and J genes are TRBV11-1 and TRBJ2-7; D is undetermined. CDR1 and CDR2 from the germline V gene are SGHAT and FQDESV (reference sequence). The V gene lost 4 bases and the J gene lost 2 bases, with 6 bases spanning the gap. The CDR3 is 12 amino acids. The CDR3: CASSSVPYEQYF. CDR3 nucleotide sequence: TGTGCCAGCAGCTCGGTCCCCTACGAGCAGTACTTC.

The chain's CDR3 is CASSETGDYGYTF. CDR3 DNA sequence: TGCGCCAGCAGTGAAACAGGGGACTATGGCTACACCTTC. This chain connects TRBV10-2 to TRBJ1-2, with TRBD1 identical over 7 bases. CDR3 size: 13 residues. Germline V gives CDR1 WSHSY, CDR2 SAAADI. V shed 3 bases, J shed 3 bases, and the junction held 1 base outside the gene matches.

This clone has just a few counts. The chain recombines TRBV19 with TRBJ2-7; D remains unclear. Germline lookup yields CDR1 LNHDA and CDR2 SQIVND (reference sequence). The CDR3 totals 15 residues. V lost 4 bases to trimming and J lost 0 bases, with 13 bases between them. The DNA for the CDR3 is TGTGCCAGTAGTAAGAGGAGCCTGAGCTCCTACGAGCAGTACTTC. Translating gives CASSKRSLSSYEQYF.

This chain uses TRBV27 with TRBJ1-2; 7 bases agree with TRBD1. The CDR3 is 17 residues long. Germline assignment: CDR1 MNHEY and CDR2 SMNVEV (reference sequence). Trimming cost V 2 bases and J 4 bases; bases outside gene matches: 13. The CDR3 DNA sequence: TGTGCCAGCAGTTTACTTGGTGAAGGGGGCTTCAGCTATGGCTACACCTTC. The encoded protein is CASSLLGEGGFSYGYTF.

The chain carries TRBV28 and TRBJ2-1; 7 nucleotides line up with TRBD2. In germline, CDR1 is MDHEN, CDR2 SYDVKM. CDR3 size: 17 residues. The J segment lost 2 bases and the V segment lost 3 bases, leaving 10 bases of the junction unmatched. The CDR3 protein is CASSFSTSANTYNEQFF. CDR3 nucleotides: TGTGCCAGCAGTTTCTCCACTAGCGCGAACACCTACAATGAGCAGTTCTTC.